Shown below are 25 T cell receptor beta chains from a single sample sequenced in a study of blood T cell repertoires in COVID-19. Here immunoSEQ multiplex PCR was the method, and the copy in TCRdb shows in-frame clones only, minus some. Of about 400,000 clones listed, roughly 89% were seen once; the top ten hold roughly 4%. The sequenced material came from peripheral blood. All receptors come from a young woman with acute or convalescent COVID-19.

This chain joins TRBV5-5 and TRBJ2-5; D gene uncertain. The length of the CDR3 is 13 residues. Germline V gives CDR1 SGHKS, CDR2 YYEKEE (reference sequence). The V gene lost 2 bases and the J gene lost 4 bases, with 9 bases spanning the gap. As DNA, the CDR3 is TGTGCCAGCAGCTTTTCGACGGGAGAGACCCAGTACTTC. Translated, it gives CASSFSTGETQYF.

This chain connects TRBV3-1 (or the pseudogene TRBV3-2) to TRBJ2-1, with D possibly matching TRBD1 (6 bases). The CDR3 loop spans 14 amino acids. In germline, CDR1 is LGHDT, CDR2 YNNKEL (reference sequence). Trimming left V 6 bases short and J 7 bases short, with 16 bases between. CDR3: CASSTQGSSNEQFF. The DNA for the CDR3 is TGTGCCAGCAGTACACAGGGATCGTCGAATGAGCAGTTCTTC.

This clone turned up a few times. This chain uses TRBV30 with TRBJ1-4; TRBD1 agrees at 7 bases. Unmatched junction bases numbered 4, after V lost 4 bases and J lost 8 bases. Germline V gene sequence: CDR1 GTSNPN, CDR2 SVGIG (reference sequence). This CDR3 has 12 residues. This CDR3 is CAWNPDREKLFF. The DNA for the CDR3 is TGTGCCTGGAACCCGGACAGGGAAAAACTGTTTTTT.

This clone was seen only once. The chain couples TRBV5-6 to TRBJ2-7, with 7 bases matching TRBD2. This CDR3 comprises 14 residues. V was pared by 1 base and J by 2 bases, with 3 bases of the junction left unmatched. Germline V gives CDR1 SGHDT, CDR2 YYEEEE. In nucleotides, the CDR3 is TGTGCCAGCAGCTTGCCGGGGGGAACCTACGAGCAGTACTTC. The encoded protein is CASSLPGGTYEQYF.

The chain is built from TRBV11-2 and TRBJ2-3, with D possibly being TRBD1 (5 bases). This CDR3 has 16 amino acids. The V and J ends lost 4 bases and 5 bases respectively, with 19 bases between them. Germline V gives CDR1 SGHAT, CDR2 FQNNGV. This CDR3 reads CASSSPVWAGKDTQYF. The CDR3, as DNA: TGTGCCAGCAGCTCCCCCGTTTGGGCAGGGAAAGATACGCAGTATTTT.

The V call is TRBV15, the J call TRBJ1-1; TRBD1 agrees at 7 bases. Looked up from germline, CDR1 is LNHNV and CDR2 is YYDKDF (reference sequence). The CDR3 runs to 14 residues. Losses at the gene ends were 7 bases for V and 5 bases for J; bases not matched to a gene: 10. CDR3 amino acids: CATNSDRSDTEAFF. The CDR3 DNA is TGTGCCACCAACTCGGACAGGTCGGATACTGAAGCTTTCTTT. Full variable domain (outside the CDR3, taken from reference TRBV15 and TRBJ1-1): DAMVIQNPRYQVTQFGKPVTLSCSQTLNHNVMYWYQQKSSQAPKLLFHYYDKDFNNEADTPDNFQSRRPNTSFCFLDIRSPGLGDTAMYLCATNSDRSDTEAFFGQGTRLTVV.

This clone was counted once. The V and J genes are TRBV5-4 and TRBJ2-3; D is undetermined. The CDR3 sequence is 14 residues long. Between the trimmed V and J ends, which lost 0 bases and 8 bases, there was a span of 13 bases. Germline CDR1 SGHNT, CDR2 YYREEE (reference sequence). The CDR3 region has the DNA TGTGCCAGCAGCTTGGATATCCTACGCGGTACGCAGTATTTT. Protein product: CASSLDILRGTQYF.

This clone was seen a single time. The rearrangement joins TRBV2 to TRBJ1-1, with D perhaps TRBD1 (5 bases). With 7 bases removed from V and 5 bases from J, the gap between germline ends came to 14 bases. The length of the CDR3 is 13 residues. Germline CDR1 and CDR2: SNHLY and FYNNEI. CDR3 DNA: TGTGCCAGCATGGGGGGAGGGCGAACTGAAGCTTTCTTT. It yields the protein CASMGGGRTEAFF.

The chain links TRBV5-6 to TRBJ1-5, with D unclear. Per the germline V gene, CDR1 is SGHDT and CDR2 is YYEEEE. The length of the CDR3 is 15 residues. V shed 2 bases and J shed 7 bases, with 16 bases lying between them. Here the CDR3 reads CASSFSPSRAQPQHF. CDR3 nucleotide sequence: TGTGCCAGCAGCTTCTCCCCCTCCCGAGCCCAGCCCCAGCATTTT.

The chain carries TRBV5-1 and TRBJ2-3, with TRBD2 as a possible D gene (5 bases). Germline V CDR1 and CDR2: SGHRS, YFSETQ. Trimming removed 0 bases at V and 2 bases at J, with 16 bases between. The CDR3 is 17 residues long. This chain's CDR3 is CASSLERYTTNTDTQYF. As DNA, the CDR3 is TGCGCCAGCAGCTTGGAGCGGTACACGACCAACACAGATACGCAGTATTTT.

This clone was seen a single time. V usage is TRBV18 and J usage is TRBJ2-5; 8 nucleotides line up with TRBD2. This CDR3 is built from 16 residues. Trimming removed 2 bases from V and 1 base from J; junction bases left unmatched: 6. Germline values: CDR1 KGHSH, CDR2 LQKENI. CDR3 amino acids: CASSPAGGRFQETQYF. The DNA for the CDR3 is TGTGCCAGCTCACCAGCGGGGGGTCGATTCCAAGAGACCCAGTACTTC.

The chain employs TRBV7-2 and TRBJ2-5; D is possibly TRBD2 (6 bases). Germline values: CDR1 SGHTA, CDR2 FQGNSA. The V and J ends lost 5 bases and 4 bases respectively, with 14 bases between them. The CDR3 extends over 14 amino acids. In DNA, the CDR3 is TGTGCCAGCAGCCACTCTGTGGGAGGAGAGACCCAGTACTTC. Its translation is CASSHSVGGETQYF. Using reference TRBV7-2 and TRBJ2-5 for the parts outside the CDR3, the full variable domain is GAGVSQSPSNKVTEKGKDVELRCDPISGHTALYWYRQSLGQGLEFLIYFQGNSAPDKSGLPSDRFSAERTGGSVSTLTIQRTQQEDSAVYLCASSHSVGGETQYFGPGTRLLVL.

The V gene is TRBV28, the J gene TRBJ2-2, with D unresolved. This CDR3 contains 12 residues. V lost 5 bases and J lost 7, with 8 bases in between. CDR1 and CDR2 (germline): MDHEN, SYDVKM. CDR3 DNA: TGTGCCAGCAGTCGACTGGGCGGGGAGCTGTTTTTT. Its protein is CASSRLGGELFF.

This chain links TRBV28 with TRBJ2-7; TRBD1 agrees at 7 bases. In germline, CDR1 is MDHEN, CDR2 SYDVKM. The CDR3 is made up of 14 amino acids. V dropped 5 bases and J dropped 0; count of bases not matched to a gene: 4. CDR3 loop: CASSRDSSSYEQYF. The CDR3 nucleotides read TGTGCCAGCAGTCGGGACAGCAGCTCCTACGAGCAGTACTTC.

The CDR3 sequence: CASSSDREDSPLHF. The CDR3 region has the DNA TGTGCCAGTAGTTCGGACAGAGAAGATTCACCCCTCCACTTT. V is TRBV19 and J is TRBJ1-6; maybe TRBD1 (6 bases). The CDR3 is 14 amino acids. The germline V and J ends were trimmed by 5 bases and 8 bases, with 13 bases remaining between them. CDR1 LNHDA and CDR2 SQIVND come from the germline V gene (reference sequence).

This chain joins TRBV14 and TRBJ2-1; 9 bases match TRBD2. With V trimmed by 4 bases and J by 4 bases, 2 bases remained unmatched. The germline CDR1 and CDR2 sequences are SGHDN and FVKESK. This CDR3 is 14 amino acids long. The CDR3 sequence: CASSRSGGYNEQFF. In nucleotides, the CDR3 is TGTGCCAGCAGCCGTAGCGGGGGTTACAATGAGCAGTTCTTC.

The chain recombines TRBV19 with TRBJ2-2; maybe TRBD2 (5 bases). The CDR3 extends over 14 amino acids. With 5 bases removed from V and 11 bases from J, the gap between germline ends came to 18 bases. Germline V gene data show CDR1 as LNHDA and CDR2 as SQIVND (reference sequence). The CDR3 bases are TGTGCCAGTAGTTTTAACCGGGCCCCGGGAGAGCTGTTTTTT. This translates into CASSFNRAPGELFF. The entire variable domain, with the rest obtained from reference TRBV19 and TRBJ2-2, is as follows: DGGITQSPKYLFRKEGQNVTLSCEQNLNHDAMYWYRQDPGQGLRLIYYSQIVNDFQKGDIAEGYSVSREKKESFPLTVTSAQKNPTAFYLCASSFNRAPGELFFGEGSRLTVL.

The chain links TRBV19 to TRBJ2-5, with TRBD2 identical over 7 bases. CDR1 and CDR2 (germline): LNHDA, SQIVND (reference sequence). The CDR3 spans 17 residues. Germline trimming cut 3 bases from V and 1 base from J; bases unmatched to any gene: 11. The CDR3 DNA sequence: TGTGCCAGTAGTATCAGTGGTTCTAGCGGCATCCAAGAGACCCAGTACTTC. Translation gives CASSISGSSGIQETQYF.

The J gene is TRBJ1-1, the V gene TRBV7-2; D gene uncertain. V was clipped by 4 bases and J by 4 bases, with 16 bases between them. The CDR3 has 15 amino acids. Per the germline V gene, CDR1 is SGHTA and CDR2 is FQGNSA. CDR3: CASSSSAGSSTEAFF. CDR3 in DNA: TGTGCCAGCAGCTCATCCGCGGGGTCGAGCACTGAAGCTTTCTTT.

The V gene is TRBV7-6, the J gene TRBJ2-5, with 9 bases matching TRBD1. Losses at the gene ends were 2 bases for V and 2 bases for J; bases not matched to a gene: 3. CDR1 SGHVS and CDR2 FNYEAQ come from the germline V gene. The CDR3 runs to 15 residues. Here the CDR3 reads CASSLPGTGQETQYF. The CDR3 nucleotides are TGTGCCAGCAGCTTACCCGGGACAGGGCAAGAGACCCAGTACTTC.

This clone was seen repeatedly, ten times or more. This chain uses TRBV5-1 with TRBJ2-3; tentatively, D is TRBD2 (6 bases). CDR1 is SGHRS, CDR2 YFSETQ, per germline. Trimming took 0 bases from V and 1 from J, leaving 12 bases between them. This CDR3 is 16 amino acids long. The CDR3 here is CASSLVAGPGTDTQYF. DNA for the CDR3: TGCGCCAGCAGCTTGGTGGCGGGGCCGGGCACAGATACGCAGTATTTT. The complete variable domain, with remaining parts taken from reference TRBV5-1 and TRBJ2-3, reads KAGVTQTPRYLIKTRGQQVTLSCSPISGHRSVSWYQQTPGQGLQFLFEYFSETQRNKGNFPGRFSGRQFSNSRSEMNVSTLELGDSALYLCASSLVAGPGTDTQYFGPGTRLTVL.

J is TRBJ1-1 and V is TRBV6-5; D possibly corresponds to TRBD1 (5 bases). The length of the CDR3 is 11 residues. Germline-derived CDR1 and CDR2 are MNHEY and SVGAGI. The ends were cut back, 8 bases at V and 4 bases at J, with 8 bases in the middle. CDR3 loop: CASGGTTEAFF. The CDR3 DNA reads TGTGCCAGCGGGGGGACCACTGAAGCTTTCTTT.

The chain recombines TRBV18 with TRBJ2-7, with no clear D. Trimming left V 0 bases short and J 0 bases short, with 12 bases between. Germline CDR1 reads KGHSH; CDR2 reads LQKENI. This CDR3 is 16 amino acids long. CDR3 protein: CASSPPSLGYSYEQYF. In nucleotides, the CDR3 is TGTGCCAGCTCACCACCGAGTCTGGGCTACTCCTACGAGCAGTACTTC.

This chain joins TRBV19 and TRBJ2-6; D ambiguous. The CDR3 contains 16 residues. The V end was cut by 7 bases, the J end by 0 bases, with 13 bases between. Germline V gene data show CDR1 as LNHDA and CDR2 as SQIVND (reference sequence). The CDR3 sequence is CASTSDWSSGANVLTF. CDR3 DNA sequence: TGTGCCAGTACTTCTGACTGGTCCTCTGGGGCCAACGTCCTGACTTTC. Using reference TRBV19 and TRBJ2-6 for the parts outside the CDR3, the full variable domain is DGGITQSPKYLFRKEGQNVTLSCEQNLNHDAMYWYRQDPGQGLRLIYYSQIVNDFQKGDIAEGYSVSREKKESFPLTVTSAQKNPTAFYLCASTSDWSSGANVLTFGAGSRLTVL.

Concerning this clone itself: Different DNA sequences within this sample yield the same CDR3. V usage is TRBV18 and J usage is TRBJ2-5; the D is unclear. V was cut by 0 bases and J by 1 base, with 3 bases left in between. CDR1 is KGHSH, CDR2 LQKENI, per germline. This CDR3 comprises 13 residues. The CDR3 bases are TGTGCCAGCTCACCACCGAGCCAAGAGACCCAGTACTTC. It codes for CASSPPSQETQYF.